A selection of T cell receptor beta chains follows, all from one sample in a study of OX40 agonist ivuxolimab in advanced cancers. Clones were sequenced by immunoSEQ multiplex PCR, and TCRdb holds only the in-frame ones, with some missing. The sample lists about 49,000 clones; roughly 90% were seen once. Specimen: CD4+ or CD8+ T cells sorted from blood, collected in a trial of the OX40 agonist ivuxolimab. The source is an adult with an advanced solid tumor such as melanoma, head and neck, liver or kidney cancer. The CDR3 runs from the conserved cysteine through the conserved F or W.

V gene,J gene,CDR3 protein
TRBV9,TRBJ2-5,CASSVVGETQYF
TRBV18,TRBJ2-1,CASSPGGREYNEQFF
TRBV7-9,TRBJ2-7,CASSLVGTGPGQYF
TRBV29-1,TRBJ2-5,CSTKDRDETQYF
TRBV7-3,TRBJ1-6,CASSPSPGSPLHF
TRBV5-1,TRBJ2-3,CASCPSATTDTQYF
TRBV11-2,TRBJ2-4,CASSPTARAYIQYF
TRBV18,TRBJ2-3,CASSPLASVGTDTQYF
TRBV28,TRBJ1-2,CASSLIRVGYTF
TRBV6-1,TRBJ1-1,CASRAGGLNTEAFF
TRBV7-7,TRBJ2-3,CASSLGTVTDTQYF
TRBV19,TRBJ2-7,CASSVQGQGAYEQYF
TRBV15,TRBJ2-1,CATSRDSTYNEQFF
TRBV5-6,TRBJ2-1,CASSRRGAEQFF
TRBV28,TRBJ2-5,CASSKGQTRETQYF
TRBV5-1,TRBJ2-3,CASSLAGGPDTQYF
TRBV19,TRBJ2-1,CASRMPAGGPGEQFF
TRBV9,TRBJ2-5,CASSEGREETQYF
TRBV29-1,TRBJ2-2,CSVESGTGAGELFF
TRBV19,TRBJ2-5,CASRPTAPGQGAPETQYF
TRBV28,TRBJ2-3,CASTSVAGPTDTQYF
TRBV6-5,TRBJ1-1,CASSYRGVRGTEAFF
TRBV9,TRBJ2-1,CASSVALAGAYNEQFF
TRBV6-6,TRBJ1-5,CASSAQEAAQPQHF
TRBV7-2,TRBJ2-1,CASSPRGTWNEQFF
TRBV7-9,TRBJ1-4,CASSRPEGANEKLFF
TRBV19,TRBJ2-7,CASSIELLAGVEQYF
TRBV7-2,TRBJ1-2,CASSDRAERGYTF
TRBV11-2,TRBJ2-7,CASSLVGFSYEQYF
TRBV4-2,TRBJ2-3,CASRSGPLSTDTQYF